The 7 T cell receptor beta chains reported below all come from one sample, sequenced in a study of control samples from healthy donors and cancer patients. Repertoires were generated with immunoSEQ multiplex PCR, while TCRdb's copy carries only in-frame clones and drops some. In the table there are roughly 99,000 clones, around 80% of which are singletons. Material: blood. The receptor source for this set is a man between 60 and 75 years old in good health.

V is TRBV10-3 and J is TRBJ1-1, with unresolved D. This CDR3 is 11 amino acids long. Germline lookup yields CDR1 ENHRY and CDR2 SYGVKD. Trimming took 10 bases from V and 8 from J, leaving 14 bases between them. As DNA, the CDR3 is TGTGCCACCGCTTGGTCCAGCGAAGCTTTCTTT. This codes for CATAWSSEAFF.

This sequence joins TRBV7-8 and TRBJ1-1; TRBD1 is a possible D gene (5 bases). The CDR3 is 15 residues long. V lost 4 bases and J 1 base, leaving 13 bases between the germline ends. The germline V gene encodes CDR1 SGHVS and CDR2 FQNEAQ. CDR3 protein: CASSWSQGQNTEAFF. The CDR3 bases are TGTGCCAGCAGCTGGTCCCAGGGTCAGAACACTGAAGCTTTCTTT.

The chain joins TRBV7-8 to TRBJ2-3; TRBD2 aligns across 11 bases. Germline V gene sequence: CDR1 SGHVS, CDR2 FQNEAQ. The CDR3 is made up of 16 amino acids. Trimming at V came to 5 bases and at J to 5 bases, leaving 9 bases not matched to a gene. The CDR3 reads CASSQITSGGQDTQYF. Written as DNA, the CDR3 is TGTGCCAGCAGCCAGATAACTAGCGGGGGCCAAGATACGCAGTATTTT. Using reference TRBV7-8 and TRBJ2-3 for the parts outside the CDR3, the full variable domain is GAGVSQSPRYKVAKRGQDVALRCDPISGHVSLFWYQQALGQGPEFLTYFQNEAQLDKSGLPSDRFFAERPEGSVSTLKIQRTQQEDSAVYLCASSQITSGGQDTQYFGPGTRLTVL.

This clone has only one observation. The chain employs TRBV12-3 or TRBV12-4 and TRBJ2-7; D is uncertain. Trimming left V 5 bases short and J 4 bases short, with 6 bases between. CDR3 size: 11 residues. This CDR3 is CASSLEYEQYF. CDR3 DNA: TGTGCCAGCAGTCTCGAATACGAGCAGTACTTC.

The chain recombines TRBV21-1 with TRBJ1-2; the DNA was not compared with TRBD1, the D call given in the table. TRBV21-1 is designated a pseudogene. The CDR3 extends over 17 amino acids. CDR3 coding DNA: TGTGCCACCTTACCCCGGCGTCAGGCTGATCCGAAATATGGCTACACCTTC. Its translation is CATLPRRQADPKYGYTF.

The chain combines TRBV6-5 with TRBJ1-3; D is undetermined. Per the germline V gene, CDR1 is MNHEY and CDR2 is SVGAGI. The CDR3 consists of 16 residues. Between the trimmed V and J ends, which lost 0 bases and 3 bases, there was a span of 12 bases. CDR3 residues: CASSYSVQLVGNTIYF. For the CDR3, the DNA is TGTGCCAGCAGTTACTCTGTCCAGCTCGTTGGAAACACCATATATTTT.

The chain has TRBV5-6 and TRBJ1-2; 9 bases fit TRBD1. The CDR3 is 14 residues long. The ends lost 5 bases at V and 4 bases at J; junction bases unmatched: 6. The germline V gene has CDR1 SGHDT and CDR2 YYEEEE. The CDR3 protein is CASRRDRVGYGYTF. CDR3 DNA sequence: TGTGCCAGCAGACGGGACAGGGTGGGCTATGGCTACACCTTC.